This T cell receptor (beta chain) was sequenced for a study of regulatory T cells in long-lasting Graves disease. Study-level findings and limits: Patients with persistent Graves' had lower TCR diversity than newly diagnosed patients.

Time point defined: newly diagnosed GD, antithyroid drugs for less than 3 months. Construction of the TCR library relied on RNA isolated from PBMCs. Arm-PCR of CDR3 regions with iRepertoire HTBI primers generated TCR beta libraries. One entry per CDR3 protein, called by TCRdb with MiXCR from the multiplex PCR reads. This sample has about 530,000 distinct CDR3 sequences, with 15% to 20% found just once. This clonotype was detected a few times. Its antigen is undetermined. Germline assignment: CDR1 SNHLY and CDR2 FYNNEI. This CDR3 has 15 amino acids. Deletions cut 5 bases from V and 0 bases from J, with 12 bases between. The same sample was also used in a study of T cells in Graves' hyperthyroidism and ophthalmopathy. That publication notes: Stable hyperthyroidism: no ophthalmopathy progression over 18 months of follow-up. A set of HTBI primers served as the primers for a first-round RT-PCR of the TCR CDR3. Blood held most thyroid clonotypes expanded above 0.001 frequency.

The specimen was peripheral blood mononuclear cells (PBMCs), collected at new diagnosis, from a patient treated with antithyroid drugs. V usage is TRBV2 and J usage is TRBJ2-3; tentative D call: TRBD1 (5 bases). The clonotype comes from a woman aged 40 to 65 with Graves disease. CDR3 sequence: CASSYTGISTDTQYF. The CDR3 DNA sequence: TGTGCCAGCAGTTACACAGGTATTAGCACAGATACGCAGTATTTT.